The 14 T cell receptor beta chains below all came from one sample that was sequenced in a study of monozygotic twins with inflammatory bowel disease. TCRdb reprocessed the 5' RACE reads and stores each CDR3 protein as one record, lacking DNA. The sample shows about 43,000 distinct CDR3 sequences, and 5% to 6% sits with its ten largest clones. The sample consisted of blood. The receptors derive from a human donor with ulcerative colitis or Crohn's disease, or a healthy co-twin of an affected twin (not recorded which).

V and J are TRBV20-1 and TRBJ1-4; TCRdb gives TRBD1 as the D gene, but with no DNA this cannot be confirmed. In germline, CDR1 is DFQATT, CDR2 SNEGSKA (reference sequence). The length of the CDR3 is 15 residues. The CDR3 here is CSASDSRVKSEKLFF.

This rearrangement joins TRBV3-1 to TRBJ1-6. This CDR3 is built from 13 residues. The germline V gene encodes CDR1 LGHDT and CDR2 YNNKEL (reference sequence). The CDR3 sequence: CASSQDRNSPLHF. The variable domain in full, completed from reference TRBV3-1 and TRBJ1-6, reads DTAVSQTPKYLVTQMGNDKSIKCEQNLGHDTMYWYKQDSKKFLKIMFSYNNKELIINETVPNRFSPKSPDKAHLNLHINSLELGDSAVYFCASSQDRNSPLHFGNGTRLTVT.

V usage is TRBV5-6 and J usage is TRBJ1-2. Germline CDR1 is SGHDT and CDR2 is YYEEEE. The CDR3 loop spans 13 amino acids. The chain's CDR3 is CASSWAGYYGYTF.

V is TRBV12-3 or TRBV12-4 and J is TRBJ2-6; the D call from TCRdb, TRBD1, cannot be confirmed without DNA. CDR3 size: 18 residues. CDR3 residues: CASSFRQGVDSGANVLTF.

This chain links TRBV28 with TRBJ1-5; checking the TCRdb D call of TRBD1 is not possible without DNA. This CDR3 spans 14 amino acids. CDR1 is MDHEN, CDR2 SYDVKM, per germline. The CDR3 region is CASSDTGKIQPQHF.

The V and J genes are TRBV28 and TRBJ2-7; the D gene TCRdb calls, TRBD1, cannot be checked with no DNA. The CDR3 consists of 14 residues. CDR1 and CDR2 (germline): MDHEN, SYDVKM. The CDR3 sequence is CASRGIGNGGEQYF. Based on the CDR3 plus reference TRBV28 and TRBJ2-7, the full variable domain is DVKVTQSSRYLVKRTGEKVFLECVQDMDHENMFWYRQDPGLGLRLIYFSYDVKMKEKGDIPEGYSVSREKKERFSLILESASTNQTSMYLCASRGIGNGGEQYFGPGTRLTVT.

The chain couples TRBV15 to TRBJ2-2; the D gene TCRdb calls, TRBD1, cannot be checked with no DNA. The CDR3 is 14 amino acids. Germline loops: CDR1 LNHNV, CDR2 YYDKDF (reference sequence). CDR3 region: CATSGLRNTGELFF.

This chain connects TRBV5-1 to TRBJ2-5; no DNA is available, so the TRBD1 call from TCRdb remains unchecked. The CDR3 has 16 residues. Per germline, CDR1 SGHRS and CDR2 YFSETQ. The CDR3 sequence: CASSLDGQGGRETQYF.

The gene calls are TRBV30 and TRBJ2-3; TCRdb returns TRBD2, unconfirmable since there is no DNA. Germline V gives CDR1 GTSNPN, CDR2 SVGIG (reference sequence). CDR3 length: 16 residues. The CDR3 sequence is CAWSVKDSISTDTQYF.

The rearrangement joins TRBV28 to TRBJ1-5. This CDR3 is 14 amino acids long. Germline V gene sequence: CDR1 MDHEN, CDR2 SYDVKM. The CDR3 sequence is CASSLGGDNQPQHF.

The chain joins TRBV19 to TRBJ2-1. Germline V gene data show CDR1 as LNHDA and CDR2 as SQIVND (reference sequence). The CDR3 spans 15 residues. The CDR3 sequence: CASSIGEQWNNEQFF. Full variable domain (rest looked up from reference TRBV19 and TRBJ2-1): DGGITQSPKYLFRKEGQNVTLSCEQNLNHDAMYWYRQDPGQGLRLIYYSQIVNDFQKGDIAEGYSVSREKKESFPLTVTSAQKNPTAFYLCASSIGEQWNNEQFFGPGTRLTVL.

CDR3 loop: CSVEAAGGQQFF. J is TRBJ2-1 and V is TRBV29-1; the D call from TCRdb, TRBD2, cannot be confirmed without DNA. This CDR3 comprises 12 residues. CDR1 and CDR2 (germline): SQVTM, ANQGSEA.

The rearrangement links TRBV5-5 to TRBJ2-7. There are 16 residues in the CDR3. Germline assignment: CDR1 SGHKS and CDR2 YYEKEE (reference sequence). Here the CDR3 reads CASSLSGETQTYEQYF. The whole variable domain, remainder taken from reference TRBV5-5 and TRBJ2-7, is DAGVTQSPTHLIKTRGQQVTLRCSPISGHKSVSWYQQVLGQGPQFIFQYYEKEERGRGNFPDRFSARQFPNYSSELNVNALLLGDSALYLCASSLSGETQTYEQYFGPGTRLTVT.

Frequency places this clonotype as medium-sized (0.01 to 0.1%). The rearrangement joins TRBV10-2 to TRBJ2-4; TCRdb calls TRBD1, which cannot be checked without DNA. Per germline, CDR1 WSHSY and CDR2 SAAADI. The CDR3 totals 15 residues. The CDR3 sequence is CASSGWTGAQNMQYF.